This entry features one T cell receptor beta chain sequence. Each CDR3 protein is one row after TCRdb ran MiXCR on the 5' RACE reads. The sample carries 150,000 or so distinct CDR3 sequences, around 32% recorded once. These data originate in a study of CD8 T cells in ankylosing spondylitis. Trimming pared 6 bases from V and 3 bases from J, leaving 12 bases between. This CDR3 is built from 15 residues. The origin of this receptor is a male donor with ankylosing spondylitis. The chain recombines TRBV12-3 or TRBV12-4 with TRBJ2-6; possible D gene TRBD2, 6 bases. The sample comprised synovial fluid, either unsorted or a sorted T cell fraction (not recorded which). The CDR3 spells CASSPTRGGANVLTF. The CDR3 nucleotides read TGTGCCAGCAGCCCGACTAGGGGTGGGGCCAACGTCCTGACTTTC.